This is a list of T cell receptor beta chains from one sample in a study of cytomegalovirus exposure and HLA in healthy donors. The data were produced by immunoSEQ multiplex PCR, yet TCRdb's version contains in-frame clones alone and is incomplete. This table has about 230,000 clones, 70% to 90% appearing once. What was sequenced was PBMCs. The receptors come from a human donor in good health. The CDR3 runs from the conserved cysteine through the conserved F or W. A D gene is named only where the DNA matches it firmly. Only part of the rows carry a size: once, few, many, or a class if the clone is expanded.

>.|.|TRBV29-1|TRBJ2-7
TGCAGCGCTTTGATCCAGGCCTACGAGCAGTACTTC
CSALIQAYEQYF
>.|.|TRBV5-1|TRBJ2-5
TGCGCCAGCAGCTCTTCAACAGGGCCCCCTGGGGAGACCCAGTACTTC
CASSSSTGPPGETQYF
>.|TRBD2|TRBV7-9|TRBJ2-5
TGTTCCAGCAGCTTAGCTAGCGGAAAAGAGACCCAGTACTTC
CSSSLASGKETQYF
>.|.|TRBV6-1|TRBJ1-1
TGTGCCAGCACCGGAGGCGGGGGCACTGAAGCTTTCTTT
CASTGGGGTEAFF
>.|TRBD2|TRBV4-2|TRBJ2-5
TGTGCCAGCAGCCAAGCCCACCGGACTAGTTTTCCGCCCGACTTC
CASSQAHRTSFPPDF
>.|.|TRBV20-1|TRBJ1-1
TGCAGTCCGACAGGTGACGGAGAAGCTTTCTTT
CSPTGDGEAFF
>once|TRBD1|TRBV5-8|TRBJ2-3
TGTGCCAGCAGTATAACCCAGGGGGCTCGGGTAGCAGATACGCAGTATTTT
CASSITQGARVADTQYF
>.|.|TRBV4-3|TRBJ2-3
TGCGCCAGCAGCTCCGGACAGAACACAGATACGCAGTATTTT
CASSSGQNTDTQYF
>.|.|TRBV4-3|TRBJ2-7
TGCGCCAGCAGCCAAGGCGCGGGGAGTTTCGCCTACGAGCAGTACTTC
CASSQGAGSFAYEQYF
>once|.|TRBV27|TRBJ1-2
TGTGCCAGCAGTAGTGGTACGGACTATGGCTACACCTTC
CASSSGTDYGYTF
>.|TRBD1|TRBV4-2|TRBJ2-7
TGTGCCAGCAGCCAAGTTTGGGACAGCTACGAGCAGTACTTC
CASSQVWDSYEQYF
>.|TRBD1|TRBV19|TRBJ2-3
TGTGCCAGTACTATGACAGGGGGCACAGATACGCAGTATTTT
CASTMTGGTDTQYF
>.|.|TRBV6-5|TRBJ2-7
TGTGCCAGCAGTTACGGACGCGGCAGGAGGATCTACGAGCAGTACTTC
CASSYGRGRRIYEQYF
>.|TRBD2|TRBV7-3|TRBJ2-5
TGTGCCAGCAGCAAAGCGGGAGGGGCCCAAGAGACCCAGTACTTC
CASSKAGGAQETQYF
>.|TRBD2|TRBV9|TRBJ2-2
TGTGCCAGCAGCGTAGCTACTAGCGGGAGTTCAACCGGGGAGCTGTTTTTT
CASSVATSGSSTGELFF
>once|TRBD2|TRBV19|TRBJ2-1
TGTGCCAGTTCCCGGGGGGCTAGCGGGCCATACAATGAGCAGTTCTTC
CASSRGASGPYNEQFF
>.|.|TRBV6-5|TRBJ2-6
TGTGCCAGCAGTCAACCAGGCCCTGGGGCCAACGTCCTGACTTTC
CASSQPGPGANVLTF
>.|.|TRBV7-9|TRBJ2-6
TGTGCCAGCAGCTACATATGGACAGAGCCCAACGTCCTGACTTTC
CASSYIWTEPNVLTF
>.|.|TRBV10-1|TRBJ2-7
TGCGCCAGCAGTGAGTCCGAGCACCACACAGGGTCCGAGCAGTACTTC
CASSESEHHTGSEQYF
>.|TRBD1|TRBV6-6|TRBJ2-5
TGTGCCAGCGGAACCGGGACAGGGGAAGAGACCCAGTACTTC
CASGTGTGEETQYF
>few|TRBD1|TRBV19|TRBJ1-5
TGTGCCAGCCGCCGGGGACAGGGATCGAATCAGCCCCAGCATTTT
CASRRGQGSNQPQHF
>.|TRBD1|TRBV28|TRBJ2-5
TGTGCCAGCGCATTGAGGAGACAGGGGGGTCGGGAGACCCAGTACTTC
CASALRRQGGRETQYF
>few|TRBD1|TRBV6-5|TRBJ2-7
TGTGCCAGCAGACCCGCCCAGGACAGGTCCTACGAGCAGTACTTC
CASRPAQDRSYEQYF
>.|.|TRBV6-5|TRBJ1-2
TGTGCCAGCAGCAGGGACACGGGGTATGGCTACACCTTC
CASSRDTGYGYTF
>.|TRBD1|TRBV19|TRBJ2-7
TGTGCCAGTAGTATAGCGGTGGCAGGGGGTCCCTACGAGCAGTACTTC
CASSIAVAGGPYEQYF
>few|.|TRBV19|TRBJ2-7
TGTGCCAGTAGAACGGGGGCTAGCGGATCCTACGAGCAGTACTTC
CASRTGASGSYEQYF
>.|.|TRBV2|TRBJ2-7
TGTGCCAGCAGGCTAGCGAGCGAGCAGTACTTC
CASRLASEQYF
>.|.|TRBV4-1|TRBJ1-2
TGCGCCAGCAGCCAAAAACAACAGGGTGAGCTCGGCTACACCTTC
CASSQKQQGELGYTF
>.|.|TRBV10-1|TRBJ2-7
TGCGCCAGCCCATACCGACGGGAGATCGAGCAGTACTTC
CASPYRREIEQYF
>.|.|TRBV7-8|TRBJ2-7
TGTGCCAGCAGCCCTCTAGACAGACACTCCTACGAGCAGTACTTC
CASSPLDRHSYEQYF
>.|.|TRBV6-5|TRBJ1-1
TGTGCCAGCAGTTACGGCCAGGCTACTGAAGCTTTCTTT
CASSYGQATEAFF
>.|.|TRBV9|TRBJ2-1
TGTGCCAGCAGCGTATTCGGTCGCGCGTCCTACAATGAGCAGTTCTTC
CASSVFGRASYNEQFF
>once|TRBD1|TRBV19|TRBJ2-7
TGTGCCAGTGGGTCCGGGACAGCCTACGAGCAGTACTTC
CASGSGTAYEQYF
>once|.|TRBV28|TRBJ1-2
TGTGCCAGCAGTTTCCCATTGTATGGCTACACCTTC
CASSFPLYGYTF
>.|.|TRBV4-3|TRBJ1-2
TGCGCCAGCAGCCAAGGTATTAACCCGGCCGGCGGGGGCTACACCTTC
CASSQGINPAGGGYTF
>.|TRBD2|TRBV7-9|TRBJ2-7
TGTGCCAGCAGCTCACGGGACTACCCTCGCCACGAGCAGTACTTC
CASSSRDYPRHEQYF
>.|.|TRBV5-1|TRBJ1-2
TGCGCCAGCAGCTTGGCCAGGACTAGCTTGAGGGGCTACACCTTC
CASSLARTSLRGYTF
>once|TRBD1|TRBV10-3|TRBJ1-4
TGTGTCACTCAGGCCGGGACAGGGATCATTAATGAAAAACTGTTTTTT
CVTQAGTGIINEKLFF